This T cell receptor beta chain was retrieved from a study of identical twins. Findings and limits, study-wide: When twins shared out-of-frame alpha sequences, those sequences had excess low generation probability. Beta clonotypes that were abundant in cord blood contained fewer insertions, a pattern absent from memory repertoires.

The CDR3 covers 15 residues. Trimming took 0 bases from V and 0 from J; bases not matched to a gene: 5. The V gene's germline CDR1 is DFQATT and CDR2 SNEGSKA (reference sequence). All donors were healthy, and all were Caucasian. A template switching step contributed a universal primer site, while unique molecular identifiers were present in the cDNA. TCRdb independently ran MiXCR on the 5' RACE reads; one entry per CDR3 protein. The data contain about 690,000 distinct CDR3 sequences, 5.5% to 7.5% of them singletons. This clonotype was picked up many times. Its antigen is undetermined. The sample was naive T cells sorted from blood. The sequence was collected from a man between 18 and 35 years old in good health. The chain is built from TRBV20-1 and TRBJ2-7; 7 nucleotides agree with TRBD1. The CDR3, as DNA: TGCAGTGCTAGAGATCGGGACAGCCACTCCTACGAGCAGTACTTC. Translating gives CSARDRDSHSYEQYF.